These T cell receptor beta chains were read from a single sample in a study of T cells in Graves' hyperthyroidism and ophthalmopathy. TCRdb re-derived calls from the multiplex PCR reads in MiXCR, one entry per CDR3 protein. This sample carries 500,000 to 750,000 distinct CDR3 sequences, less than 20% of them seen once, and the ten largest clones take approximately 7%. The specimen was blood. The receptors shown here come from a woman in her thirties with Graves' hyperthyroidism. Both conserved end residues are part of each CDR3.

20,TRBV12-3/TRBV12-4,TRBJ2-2,CASSPPGRGHLGWDTGELFF
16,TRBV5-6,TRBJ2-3,CASSPSAGGLVDTQYF
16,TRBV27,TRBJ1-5,CASSRQPGQGVQPQHF
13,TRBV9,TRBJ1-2,CASSDRYLYGYTF
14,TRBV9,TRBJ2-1,CASRGDSSEDEQFF
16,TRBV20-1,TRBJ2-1,CSARGPTATSYNEQFF
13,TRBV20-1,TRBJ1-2,CSARGDDLSGYTF
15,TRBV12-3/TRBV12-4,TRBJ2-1,CASRATDRLSMKQFF
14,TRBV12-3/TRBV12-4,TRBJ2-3,CAIVAGTSTDTQYF
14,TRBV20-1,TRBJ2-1,CSAPTGGGYNEQFF
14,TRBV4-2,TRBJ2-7,CASSRGGTGDEQYF
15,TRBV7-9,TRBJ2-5,CASTLTRDIQETQYF
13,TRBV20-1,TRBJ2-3,CSAQDRSTDTQYF
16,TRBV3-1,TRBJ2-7,CASSQELGAEAYEQYF
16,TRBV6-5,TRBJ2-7,CASNLLAGGTSYEQYF
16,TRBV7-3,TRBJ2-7,CASSPMTSGRAGEQYF
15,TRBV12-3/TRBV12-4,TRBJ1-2,CASSFRRVDSYGYTF
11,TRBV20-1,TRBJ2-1,CSAPLGAEQFF
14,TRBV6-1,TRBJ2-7,CASRAGGTTYEQYF
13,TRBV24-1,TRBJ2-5,CATSDLFRETQYF
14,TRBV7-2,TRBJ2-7,CASSNSGRAYEQYF
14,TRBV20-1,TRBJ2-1,CSANGQGYYNEQFF
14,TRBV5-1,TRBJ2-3,CATSRDSPDDTQYF
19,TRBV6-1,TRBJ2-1,CASSQLADLAGVSYNEQFF
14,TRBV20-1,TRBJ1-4,CSATPLDPNEKLFF
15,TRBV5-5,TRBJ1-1,CASSRDRGANTEAFF
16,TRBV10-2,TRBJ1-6,CASSETGQGRNSPLHF
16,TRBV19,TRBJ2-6,CASSIVGGTGANVLTF
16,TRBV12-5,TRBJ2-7,CASGLSGGSRSYEQYF
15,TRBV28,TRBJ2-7,CASSRQGALDYEQYF
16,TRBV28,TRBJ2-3,CASSLYAGGPLDTQYF
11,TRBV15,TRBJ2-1,CAAMSYNEQFF
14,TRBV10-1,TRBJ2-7,CARGRDRSSYEQYF
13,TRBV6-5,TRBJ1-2,CASSRGPNYGYTF
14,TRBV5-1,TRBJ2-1,CASSLVSRFDEQFF
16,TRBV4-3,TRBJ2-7,CASSQETSASSYEQYF
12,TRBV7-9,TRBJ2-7,CASSPGVREQYF
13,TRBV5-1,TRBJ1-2,CASRPGQGEGYTF
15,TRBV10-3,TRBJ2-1,CAISAGPSSYNEQFF
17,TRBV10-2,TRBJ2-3,CASSDPTGAGDSDTQYF
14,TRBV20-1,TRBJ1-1,CSVVTGGEITEAFF
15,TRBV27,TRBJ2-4,CASSAATDAKNIQYF